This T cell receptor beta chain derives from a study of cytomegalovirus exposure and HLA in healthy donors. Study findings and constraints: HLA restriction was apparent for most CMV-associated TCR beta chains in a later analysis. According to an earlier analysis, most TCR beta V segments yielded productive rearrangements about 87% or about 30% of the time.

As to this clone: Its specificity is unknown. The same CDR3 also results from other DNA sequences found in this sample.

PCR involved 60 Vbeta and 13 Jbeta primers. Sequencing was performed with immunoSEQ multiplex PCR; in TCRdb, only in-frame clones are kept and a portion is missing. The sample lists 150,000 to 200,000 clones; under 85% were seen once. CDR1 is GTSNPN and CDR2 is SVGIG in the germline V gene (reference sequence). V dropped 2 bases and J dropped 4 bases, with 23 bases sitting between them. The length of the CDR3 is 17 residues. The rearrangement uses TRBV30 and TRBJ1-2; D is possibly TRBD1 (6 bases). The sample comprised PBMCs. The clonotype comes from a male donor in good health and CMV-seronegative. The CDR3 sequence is CAWSIRLDRPPAYGYTF. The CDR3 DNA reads TGTGCCTGGAGTATCCGCTTGGACAGACCCCCCGCCTATGGCTACACCTTC.